This passage covers 22 T cell receptor beta chains from one sample sequenced in a study of blood T cells in healthy people across ages. With a J-beta primer mix and a sample-barcoded 5' primer, a second PCR ran about 7 to 12 cycles. TCRdb itself ran the 5' RACE reads through MiXCR, one entry per CDR3 protein. The sample holds 500,000 to 600,000 distinct CDR3 sequences, roughly 29% seen once. Sample: blood. Receptor source: a woman between 70 and 85 years old in good health.

The chain combines TRBV10-3 with TRBJ2-3; D is ambiguous. V was pared by 0 bases and J by 5 bases, with 6 bases between. CDR1 ENHRY and CDR2 SYGVKD come from the germline V gene. The length of the CDR3 is 13 residues. The CDR3 region is CAISESKGDTQYF. The DNA for the CDR3 is TGTGCCATCAGTGAGTCGAAAGGAGATACGCAGTATTTT.

CDR3 DNA: TGTGCCAGCAGCTTAGCGAGGACAGGGAGGGATGAAAAACTGTTTTTT. This sequence encodes CASSLARTGRDEKLFF. The chain carries TRBV7-2 and TRBJ1-4; 8 bases map to TRBD1. The CDR3 is made up of 16 amino acids. V lost 0 bases and J lost 6; bases outside the gene matches: 6. Germline loops: CDR1 SGHTA, CDR2 FQGNSA.

This clonotype was picked up a small number of times. The rearrangement uses TRBV7-2 and TRBJ1-5; weak D call: TRBD1 (6 bases). V lost 2 bases to trimming and J lost 7 bases, with 12 bases between them. The CDR3 loop spans 14 amino acids. Per the germline V gene, CDR1 is SGHTA and CDR2 is FQGNSA. The CDR3 DNA is TGTGCCAGCAGCTTACAGGGGCAGGAGCAGCCCCAGCATTTT. This gives the protein CASSLQGQEQPQHF.

The J gene is TRBJ2-1, the V gene TRBV5-1; D is undetermined. Deletions cut 3 bases from V and 8 bases from J, with 9 bases between. CDR3 length: 12 amino acids. CDR1 SGHRS and CDR2 YFSETQ come from the germline V gene. In nucleotides, the CDR3 is TGCGCCAGCAGCTCAGAGGTGCATGAGCAGTTCTTC. As protein: CASSSEVHEQFF. The whole variable domain, remainder taken from reference TRBV5-1 and TRBJ2-1, is KAGVTQTPRYLIKTRGQQVTLSCSPISGHRSVSWYQQTPGQGLQFLFEYFSETQRNKGNFPGRFSGRQFSNSRSEMNVSTLELGDSALYLCASSSEVHEQFFGPGTRLTVL.

In its sample, this clonotype was seen a few times. The chain couples TRBV7-2 to TRBJ2-3; D may be TRBD2 (5 bases). In germline, CDR1 is SGHTA, CDR2 FQGNSA. The CDR3 sequence is 14 residues long. V was pared by 1 base and J by 6 bases, with 11 bases between. CDR3: CASSLGSGVDTQYF. The CDR3 nucleotides are TGTGCCAGCAGCTTAGGATCCGGGGTTGATACGCAGTATTTT.

This chain uses TRBV28 with TRBJ2-1, with D perhaps matching TRBD2 (6 bases). The V gene lost 7 bases and the J gene lost 10 bases, with 14 bases spanning the gap. The CDR3 runs to 12 residues. Germline CDR1 is MDHEN and CDR2 is SYDVKM. This CDR3 is CASNSGSGEQFF. DNA for the CDR3: TGTGCCAGCAATTCCGGGAGTGGCGAGCAGTTCTTC.

This chain connects TRBV4-2 to TRBJ2-3; D may be TRBD2 (5 bases). Trimming removed 4 bases from V and 4 bases from J, with 18 bases in between. The CDR3 consists of 16 residues. Germline V gene lookup returns CDR1 LGHNA and CDR2 YNFKEQ. This chain's CDR3 is CASSPRNGVIADTQYF. CDR3 nucleotide sequence: TGTGCCAGCAGCCCTCGGAACGGGGTAATTGCAGATACGCAGTATTTT.

V and J are TRBV19 and TRBJ2-5; D gene uncertain. The J call is in doubt because the DNA end fits TRBJ2-7 better. The germline V gene encodes CDR1 LNHDA and CDR2 SQIVND (reference sequence). The length of the CDR3 is 13 residues. The CDR3 loop reads CASSIGGAYEQYF. CDR3 in DNA: TGTGCCAGTAGTATAGGCGGAGCCTACGAGCAGTACTTC.

This clonotype has only a few counts. The DNA for the CDR3 is TGTGCCAGCAGCGCCCGGGGTGGGGGTGGTACCTACGAGCAGTACTTC. Translating gives CASSARGGGGTYEQYF. The chain couples TRBV7-2 to TRBJ2-7; D possibly uses TRBD1 or TRBD2 (5 bases each). Germline CDR1 reads SGHTA; CDR2 reads FQGNSA. V was trimmed by 5 bases and J by 2 bases, leaving 19 bases between them. The CDR3 is 16 amino acids. Full variable domain (rest looked up from reference TRBV7-2 and TRBJ2-7): GAGVSQSPSNKVTEKGKDVELRCDPISGHTALYWYRQSLGQGLEFLIYFQGNSAPDKSGLPSDRFSAERTGGSVSTLTIQRTQQEDSAVYLCASSARGGGGTYEQYFGPGTRLTVT.

The J gene is TRBJ1-2, the V gene TRBV18; D call uncertain. Trimming shortened V by 0 bases and J by 2 bases, and 10 bases separated the two germline ends. The CDR3 covers 15 residues. Germline assignment: CDR1 KGHSH and CDR2 LQKENI. CDR3 region: CASSPPIGVNYGYTF. For the CDR3, the DNA is TGTGCCAGCTCACCACCCATAGGAGTAAACTATGGCTACACCTTC.

This clonotype was picked up a small number of times. J is TRBJ1-4 and V is TRBV3-1, with D possibly TRBD1 on 6 matching bases. This CDR3 has 14 residues. The V end was cut by 0 bases, the J end by 8 bases, with 10 bases between. Looked up from germline, CDR1 is LGHDT and CDR2 is YNNKEL (reference sequence). The CDR3 sequence is CASSQDAGAEKLFF. The CDR3 coding sequence is TGTGCCAGCAGCCAAGACGCGGGGGCGGAAAAACTGTTTTTT. The entire variable domain, with the rest obtained from reference TRBV3-1 and TRBJ1-4, is as follows: DTAVSQTPKYLVTQMGNDKSIKCEQNLGHDTMYWYKQDSKKFLKIMFSYNNKELIINETVPNRFSPKSPDKAHLNLHINSLELGDSAVYFCASSQDAGAEKLFFGSGTQLSVL.

This clonotype was detected a few times. The chain recombines TRBV6-1 with TRBJ1-2, with 8 bases aligning to TRBD1. Trimming cost V 11 bases and J 8 bases; bases outside gene matches: 13. Germline loops: CDR1 MNHNS, CDR2 SASEGT. The CDR3 is 13 residues long. Written as DNA, the CDR3 is TGTGCCGCAACCCGGGACAGGCAAAGGGGCTACACCTTC. Translating it yields CAATRDRQRGYTF.

This clonotype was seen a single time. The rearrangement joins TRBV20-1 to TRBJ2-1; TRBD2 agrees at 10 bases. Losses at the gene ends were 0 bases for V and 6 bases for J; bases not matched to a gene: 5. Germline CDR1 DFQATT, CDR2 SNEGSKA (reference sequence). The CDR3 totals 15 residues. In nucleotides, the CDR3 is TGCAGTGCTAGAGATGTCGGGACTAGCGCCAATGAGCAGTTCTTC. This gives the protein CSARDVGTSANEQFF.

The chain has TRBV20-1 and TRBJ2-5; 13 nucleotides agree with TRBD2. The J call may be wrong; the DNA end is better matched by TRBJ2-7. The CDR3 covers 18 residues. Germline assignment: CDR1 DFQATT and CDR2 SNEGSKA (reference sequence). CDR3: CSARGLLAGGRYSYEQYF. CDR3 DNA: TGCAGTGCTAGAGGCCTACTAGCGGGGGGGAGGTACTCCTACGAGCAGTACTTC.

The chain combines TRBV21-1 with TRBJ2-5; no check of the table's D call, TRBD2, against the DNA was made. TRBV21-1 is assigned pseudogene status. The CDR3 covers 17 residues. CDR3 in DNA: TGTGCCTGCCCCAGAATGAGAAAGAGGTCTAGCTGGGAGACCCAGTACTTC. Translation: CACPRMRKRSSWETQYF.

J is TRBJ1-2 and V is TRBV4-3; a weak D match, TRBD1 (6 bases). With 1 base removed from V and 8 bases from J, the gap between germline ends came to 14 bases. Per the germline V gene, CDR1 is LGHNA and CDR2 is YSLEER. The CDR3 loop spans 14 amino acids. CDR3 nucleotide sequence: TGCGCCAGCAGCCAAGTTGGGGGGGCAGGAGGCTACACCTTC. It is translated as CASSQVGGAGGYTF.

The V gene is TRBV20-1, the J gene TRBJ1-6, with 8 bases lining up with TRBD1. V lost 3 bases, J lost 7 bases, and 2 bases stayed unmatched. The CDR3 is 13 amino acids. Germline lookup yields CDR1 DFQATT and CDR2 SNEGSKA (reference sequence). The CDR3 DNA reads TGCAGTGCTAGGACAGGGGTAAATTCACCCCTCCACTTT. Translating gives CSARTGVNSPLHF.

V and J are TRBV18 and TRBJ1-2; D is unclear. The germline V gene has CDR1 KGHSH and CDR2 LQKENI. V lost 6 bases and J 7 bases, leaving 21 bases between the germline ends. The CDR3 contains 15 residues. CDR3 bases: TGTGCCAGCTCCGAGGACCTCCCCCCACTATCTGGCTACACCTTC. Residues: CASSEDLPPLSGYTF.

This chain uses TRBV20-1 with TRBJ2-1, with 8 positions matching TRBD2. This CDR3 contains 15 residues. Trimming took 6 bases from V and 2 from J; bases not matched to a gene: 9. Per the germline V gene, CDR1 is DFQATT and CDR2 is SNEGSKA (reference sequence). CDR3 protein: CSAKERGGPYNEQFF. The DNA for the CDR3 is TGCAGTGCGAAAGAACGGGGGGGCCCCTACAATGAGCAGTTCTTC.

V and J are TRBV20-1 and TRBJ1-4; D gene uncertain. The V gene lost 3 bases and the J gene lost 4 bases, with 12 bases spanning the gap. The CDR3 has 14 residues. Germline CDR1 and CDR2: DFQATT and SNEGSKA (reference sequence). The CDR3 spells CSARPGTGNEKLFF. In DNA form, the CDR3 reads TGCAGTGCTAGGCCGGGAACGGGTAATGAAAAACTGTTTTTT.

This clonotype was counted a few times. V and J are TRBV2 and TRBJ2-5; 7 bases are a match to TRBD2. TRBJ2-1 matches the DNA end more closely, so the J call is doubtful. Germline CDR1 SNHLY, CDR2 FYNNEI. This CDR3 spans 13 amino acids. CDR3 loop: CASSLTSTGEQFF. DNA for the CDR3: TGTGCCAGCAGTCTGACTAGCACGGGTGAGCAGTTCTTC.

The sample holds a few counts of this clonotype. The chain carries TRBV13 and TRBJ2-4; unclear D gene. The CDR3 covers 13 residues. Looked up from germline, CDR1 is PRHDT and CDR2 is FYEKMQ (reference sequence). Trimming took 0 bases from V and 15 from J, leaving 15 bases between them. Here the CDR3 reads CASSLGVLQRRYF. The CDR3 bases are TGTGCCAGCAGCTTAGGAGTCCTCCAAAGGAGGTACTTC.